A selection of T cell receptor beta chains follows, all from one sample in a study of T-cell memory formation after mild COVID-19. Using its own MiXCR run on the 5' RACE reads, TCRdb lists one record per CDR3 protein. The sample includes approximately 290,000 distinct CDR3 sequences, approximately 19% of them seen just once. Input material: PBMCs or a T cell subset sorted from them (not recorded which). All receptors derive from a man between 18 and 35 years old who had mild COVID-19 (a few samples of this study predate the infection). Cell type and time point are not known. Both conserved end residues are part of each CDR3. The order of the fields is clone size, J gene, D gene, V gene, CDR3 DNA, CDR3 protein. The D gene is left open where the match is weak. Only some rows state a clone size, as once, few, many or a class for expanded clones.

. TRBJ2-1 TRBD2 TRBV5-1 TGCGCCAGCAGCCCCGGGACTAGCGGGGGCAGGCCCTACAATGAGCAGTTCTTC CASSPGTSGGRPYNEQFF
once TRBJ2-5 TRBD2 TRBV5-1 TGCGCCAGCAGCTTGGCACTAGCGGGGGGAGAGACCCAGTACTTC CASSLALAGGETQYF
few TRBJ1-5 . TRBV7-9 TGTGCCAGCAGCTTAGATGACATGGCAAATCAGCCCCAGCATTTT CASSLDDMANQPQHF
. TRBJ2-7 . TRBV20-1 TGCAGTGCTAGAGATCGGTTAACTGGGTCCTACGAGCAGTACTTC CSARDRLTGSYEQYF
once TRBJ2-1 TRBD2 TRBV5-6 TGTGCCAGCAGAAGCCTTGGGGTCGGGACTAGTGGCAATGAGCAGTTCTTC CASRSLGVGTSGNEQFF
few TRBJ2-3 . TRBV10-3 TGTGCCATCAGTGAGAGAGGAAGGGGAGATACGCAGTATTTT CAISERGRGDTQYF
. TRBJ2-5 TRBD1 TRBV6-5 TGTGCCAGCAGTCGCGGGACAGGGGGAAACCAAGAGACCCAGTACTTC CASSRGTGGNQETQYF
. TRBJ2-3 . TRBV5-1 TGCGCCAGCAGTCGGGGGATCTCCCACACAGATACGCAGTATTTT CASSRGISHTDTQYF
few TRBJ1-4 TRBD1 TRBV7-9 TGTGCCAGCAGCTTGACAGGGCAAAATGAAAAACTGTTTTTT CASSLTGQNEKLFF
. TRBJ2-3 TRBD2 TRBV5-1 TGCGCCAGCAGTTCAAGGACTAGCGGGGACACAGATACGCAGTATTTT CASSSRTSGDTDTQYF
. TRBJ1-4 TRBD1 TRBV2 TGTGCCAGCAGTGCACAGGGGGCGCGAGGTGAAAAACTGTTTTTT CASSAQGARGEKLFF
few TRBJ2-3 . TRBV29-1 TGCAGCGTTGAGTTGGGTACAGTGATCACAGATACGCAGTATTTT CSVELGTVITDTQYF
few TRBJ2-2 . TRBV7-2 TGTGCCAGCAGCTTTTATGGGACTAACACCGGGGAGCTGTTTTTT CASSFYGTNTGELFF
. TRBJ1-2 . TRBV6-5 TGTGCCAGCAGCGGACAGATAAATGGCTACACCTTC CASSGQINGYTF
few TRBJ2-2 . TRBV6-4 TGTGCCAGCAGTGCAAGCCAGAACACCGGGGAGCTGTTTTTT CASSASQNTGELFF
many TRBJ2-7 TRBD1 TRBV20-1 TGCAGCGTTATGCGACAGGGGGTCTCCTACGAGCAGTACTTC CSVMRQGVSYEQYF
few TRBJ1-2 . TRBV7-2 TGTGCCAGCAGCTTCGCGACAGCCTATGGCTACACCTTC CASSFATAYGYTF
. TRBJ2-5 . TRBV29-1 TGCAGCGTTGACAATAACCAAGAGACCCAGTACTTC CSVDNNQETQYF
. TRBJ1-5 . TRBV12-3/TRBV12-4 TGTGCCAGCAGTATATACTCAGGGGCAGCCCAGCATTTT CASSIYSGAAQHF
. TRBJ2-3 . TRBV12-3/TRBV12-4 TGTGCCAGCAGTACGACCTTAACAGATACGCAGTATTTT CASSTTLTDTQYF
few TRBJ1-4 . TRBV5-6 TGTGCCAGCAGCCCTAACCCAGGGCAGGGTGAAAAACTGTTTTTT CASSPNPGQGEKLFF
. TRBJ2-1 TRBD2 TRBV5-1 TGCGCCAGCAGCTTACTAGCGGGAGCGTTCAATGAGCAGTTCTTC CASSLLAGAFNEQFF
. TRBJ2-2 . TRBV7-6 TGTGCCAGCAGCGTCGGGGAGAACACCGGGGAGCTGTTTTTT CASSVGENTGELFF
few TRBJ2-1 . TRBV24-1 TGTGCCACCAGTGCACCACTAGCTAATGAGCAGTTCTTC CATSAPLANEQFF
few TRBJ1-4 TRBD1 TRBV6-2/TRBV6-3 TGTGCCAGCAAGGACAGGCCGGAGGAAAAACTGTTTTTT CASKDRPEEKLFF
. TRBJ2-7 . TRBV5-4 TGTGCCAGCAGCCCGAACCTCCACGAGCAGTACTTC CASSPNLHEQYF
many TRBJ2-3 . TRBV12-3/TRBV12-4 TGTGCCATAGATGGGAGGCCCACAGATACGCAGTATTTT CAIDGRPTDTQYF
. TRBJ2-3 TRBD2 TRBV7-8 TGTGCCAGCACCTCGCGGGCTAGCGGGGTATTAGCCACAGATACGCAGTATTTT CASTSRASGVLATDTQYF
. TRBJ2-7 TRBD1 TRBV18 TGTGCCAGCTCACCCCGGATGGGCAGTGGGGACAGGGTTTCCTACGAGCAGTACTTC CASSPRMGSGDRVSYEQYF
. TRBJ2-1 . TRBV20-1 TGCAGTGCTAGAAAGTGGACAGCGAATGAGCAGTTCTTC CSARKWTANEQFF
few TRBJ1-5 . TRBV7-9 TGTGCCAGCAGCCCGAGTTCTGGGCCCCAGCATTTT CASSPSSGPQHF
. TRBJ2-5 TRBD2 TRBV15 TGTGCCACCAGCCGAGGACTAGCGGGGGGGCTGCGGGAGGTGGCCCAGTACTTC CATSRGLAGGLREVAQYF